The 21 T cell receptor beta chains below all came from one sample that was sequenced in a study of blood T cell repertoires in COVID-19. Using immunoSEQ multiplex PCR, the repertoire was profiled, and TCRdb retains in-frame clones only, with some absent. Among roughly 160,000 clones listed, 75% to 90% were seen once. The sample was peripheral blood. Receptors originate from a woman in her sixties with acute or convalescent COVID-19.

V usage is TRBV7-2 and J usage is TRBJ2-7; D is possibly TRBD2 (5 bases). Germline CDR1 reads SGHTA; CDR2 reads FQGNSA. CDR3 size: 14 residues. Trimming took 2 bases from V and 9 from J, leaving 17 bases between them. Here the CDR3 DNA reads TGTGCCAGCAGCTTAACCCGCGGGCAAGACGGGCAGTACTTC. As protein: CASSLTRGQDGQYF.

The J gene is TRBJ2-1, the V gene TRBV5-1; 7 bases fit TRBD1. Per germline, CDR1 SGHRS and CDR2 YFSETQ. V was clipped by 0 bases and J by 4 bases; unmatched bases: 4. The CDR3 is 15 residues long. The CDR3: CASSLGQGVYNEQFF. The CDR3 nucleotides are TGCGCCAGCAGCTTGGGGCAGGGGGTTTACAATGAGCAGTTCTTC.

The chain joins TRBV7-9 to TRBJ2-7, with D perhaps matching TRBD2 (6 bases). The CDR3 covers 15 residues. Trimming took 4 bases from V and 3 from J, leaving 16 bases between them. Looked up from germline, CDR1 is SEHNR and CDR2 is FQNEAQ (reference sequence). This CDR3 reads CASSSAGGVGYEQYF. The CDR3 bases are TGTGCCAGCAGCTCCGCCGGGGGAGTGGGCTACGAGCAGTACTTC.

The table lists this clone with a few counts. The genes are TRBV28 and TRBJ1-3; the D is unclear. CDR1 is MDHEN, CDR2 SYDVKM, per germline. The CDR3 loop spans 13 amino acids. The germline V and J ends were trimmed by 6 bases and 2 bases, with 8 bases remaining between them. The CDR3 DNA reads TGTGCCAGCAGAGGCGGCGCTGGAAACACCATATATTTT. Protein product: CASRGGAGNTIYF.

The CDR3 loop is CAWSNGNEKLFF. For the CDR3, the DNA is TGTGCCTGGAGTAACGGTAATGAAAAACTGTTTTTT. The chain links TRBV30 to TRBJ1-4; D is undetermined. The CDR3 totals 12 residues. Trimming took 2 bases from V and 4 from J, leaving 5 bases between them. Germline V CDR1 and CDR2: GTSNPN, SVGIG (reference sequence).

The CDR3 sequence is CATSDQDRGNQPQHF. The CDR3 DNA reads as TGTGCCACCAGTGATCAGGACAGGGGCAATCAGCCCCAGCATTTT. The V call is TRBV24-1, the J call TRBJ1-5; 8 nucleotides line up with TRBD1. CDR3 length: 15 amino acids. V dropped 3 bases and J dropped 2; count of bases not matched to a gene: 2. Germline V CDR1 and CDR2: KGHDR, SFDVKD.

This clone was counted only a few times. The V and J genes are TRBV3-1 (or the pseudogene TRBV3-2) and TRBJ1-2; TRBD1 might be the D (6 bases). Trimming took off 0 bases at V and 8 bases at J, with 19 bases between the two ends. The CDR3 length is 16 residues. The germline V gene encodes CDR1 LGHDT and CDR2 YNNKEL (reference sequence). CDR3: CASSQEATGFYQGYTF. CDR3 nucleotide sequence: TGTGCCAGCAGCCAAGAGGCAACAGGGTTTTACCAAGGCTACACCTTC.

CDR3 protein: CASSLGHNTGELFF. The CDR3 nucleotides are TGTGCCAGCAGCTTGGGCCACAACACCGGGGAGCTGTTTTTT. The chain joins TRBV7-6 to TRBJ2-2; no reliable D call. This CDR3 has 14 amino acids. V gave up 3 bases and J gave up 2 bases, with 7 bases separating them. From germline, CDR1 is SGHVS and CDR2 FNYEAQ.

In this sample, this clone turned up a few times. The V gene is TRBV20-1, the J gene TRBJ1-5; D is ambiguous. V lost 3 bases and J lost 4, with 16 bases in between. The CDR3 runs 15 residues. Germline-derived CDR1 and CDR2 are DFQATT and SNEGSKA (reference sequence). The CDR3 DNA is TGCAGTGCTAGTGGGTTTGTGCGGGAAAATCAGCCCCAGCATTTT. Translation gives CSASGFVRENQPQHF.

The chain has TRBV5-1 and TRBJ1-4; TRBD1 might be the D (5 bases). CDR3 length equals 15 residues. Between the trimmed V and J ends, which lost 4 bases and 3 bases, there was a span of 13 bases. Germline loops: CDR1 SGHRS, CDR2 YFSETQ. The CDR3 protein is CASSPDLGANEKLFF. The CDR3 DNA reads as TGCGCCAGCAGCCCCGATTTAGGGGCTAATGAAAAACTGTTTTTT.

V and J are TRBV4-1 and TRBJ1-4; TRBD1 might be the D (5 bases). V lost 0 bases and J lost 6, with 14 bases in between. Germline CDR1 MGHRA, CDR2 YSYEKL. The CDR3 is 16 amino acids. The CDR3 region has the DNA TGCGCCAGCAGCCAAGAGGGGCAGGGAGGGTATGAAAAACTGTTTTTT. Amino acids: CASSQEGQGGYEKLFF.

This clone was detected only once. The CDR3 loop reads CATTSESRGNSPLHF. In DNA form, the CDR3 reads TGTGCCACCACCTCAGAGTCCAGGGGTAATTCACCCCTCCACTTT. The chain uses TRBV15 and TRBJ1-6; weak D call: TRBD1 (6 bases). The CDR3 spans 15 residues. The germline V gene has CDR1 LNHNV and CDR2 YYDKDF (reference sequence). Between the trimmed V and J ends, which lost 7 bases and 6 bases, there was a span of 16 bases.

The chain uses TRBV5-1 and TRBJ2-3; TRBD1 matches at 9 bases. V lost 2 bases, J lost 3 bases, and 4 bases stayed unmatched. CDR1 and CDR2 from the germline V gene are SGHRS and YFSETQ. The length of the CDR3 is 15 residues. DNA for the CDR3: TGCGCCAGCAGCTTCCGGGACAGGGCAACAGATACGCAGTATTTT. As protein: CASSFRDRATDTQYF.

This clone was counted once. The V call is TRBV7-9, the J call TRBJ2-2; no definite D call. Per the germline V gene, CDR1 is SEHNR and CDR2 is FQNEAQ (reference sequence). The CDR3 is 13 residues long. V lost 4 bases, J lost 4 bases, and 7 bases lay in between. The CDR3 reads CASSSTPTGELFF. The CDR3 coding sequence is TGTGCCAGCAGCTCCACACCCACCGGGGAGCTGTTTTTT.

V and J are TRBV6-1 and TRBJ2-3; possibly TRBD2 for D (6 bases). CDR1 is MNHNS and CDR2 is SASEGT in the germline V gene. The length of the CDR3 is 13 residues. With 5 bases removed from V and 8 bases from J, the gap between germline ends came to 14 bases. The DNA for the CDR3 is TGTGCCAGCAGTCCCGCGGGGCAAGCTACGCAGTATTTT. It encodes CASSPAGQATQYF.

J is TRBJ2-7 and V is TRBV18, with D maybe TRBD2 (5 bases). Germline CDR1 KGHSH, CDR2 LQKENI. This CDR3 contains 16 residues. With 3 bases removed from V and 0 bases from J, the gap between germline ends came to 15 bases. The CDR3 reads CASSPPEGRGSYEQYF. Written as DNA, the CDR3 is TGTGCCAGCTCACCTCCAGAGGGTCGGGGCTCCTACGAGCAGTACTTC. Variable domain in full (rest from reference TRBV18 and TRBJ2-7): NAGVMQNPRHLVRRRGQEARLRCSPMKGHSHVYWYRQLPEEGLKFMVYLQKENIIDESGMPKERFSAEFPKEGPSILRIQQVVRGDSAAYFCASSPPEGRGSYEQYFGPGTRLTVT.

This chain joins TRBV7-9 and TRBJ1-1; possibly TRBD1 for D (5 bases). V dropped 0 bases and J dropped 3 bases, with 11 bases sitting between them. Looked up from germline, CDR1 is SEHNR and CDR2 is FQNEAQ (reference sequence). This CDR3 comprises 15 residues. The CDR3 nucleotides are TGTGCCAGCAGCTTAGCGGGGCCCCGGGACACTGAAGCTTTCTTT. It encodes CASSLAGPRDTEAFF.

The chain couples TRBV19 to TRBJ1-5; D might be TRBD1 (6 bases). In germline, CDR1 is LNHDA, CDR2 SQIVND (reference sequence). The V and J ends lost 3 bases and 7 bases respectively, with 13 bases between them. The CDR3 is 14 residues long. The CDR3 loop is CASSIVTGAQPQHF. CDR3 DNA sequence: TGTGCCAGTAGTATTGTGACAGGTGCCCAGCCCCAGCATTTT. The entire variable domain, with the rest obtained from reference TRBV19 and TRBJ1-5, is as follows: DGGITQSPKYLFRKEGQNVTLSCEQNLNHDAMYWYRQDPGQGLRLIYYSQIVNDFQKGDIAEGYSVSREKKESFPLTVTSAQKNPTAFYLCASSIVTGAQPQHFGDGTRLSIL.

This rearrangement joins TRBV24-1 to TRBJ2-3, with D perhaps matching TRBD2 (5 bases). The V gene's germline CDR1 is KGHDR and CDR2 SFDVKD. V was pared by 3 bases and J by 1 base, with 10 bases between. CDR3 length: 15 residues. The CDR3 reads CATSDEGRGTDTQYF. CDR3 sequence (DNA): TGTGCCACCAGTGATGAGGGCCGGGGCACAGATACGCAGTATTTT.

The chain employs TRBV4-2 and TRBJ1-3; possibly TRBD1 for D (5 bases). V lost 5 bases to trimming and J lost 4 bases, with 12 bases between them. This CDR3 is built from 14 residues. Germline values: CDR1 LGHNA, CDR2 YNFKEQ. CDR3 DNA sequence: TGTGCCAGCAGCGGAAGGGGCATGGGAAACACCATATATTTT. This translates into CASSGRGMGNTIYF.

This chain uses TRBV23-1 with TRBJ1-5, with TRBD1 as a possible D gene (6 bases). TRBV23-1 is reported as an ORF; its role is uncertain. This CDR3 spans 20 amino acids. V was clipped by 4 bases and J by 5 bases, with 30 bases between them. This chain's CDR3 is CASSRFLRGLGFRPHQPQHF. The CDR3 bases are TGCGCCAGCAGTCGCTTCCTCAGGGGATTAGGGTTCCGGCCCCATCAGCCCCAGCATTTT.